The sequence of this TCR beta chain was determined in a study of Ad26.COV2.S vaccination and SARS-CoV-2 variants. Study background: Of the COV1001 trial arms, the Ad26.COV2.S arm included the donor. Ad26.COV2.S shots went into the muscle once or twice, 56 days apart.

The ends lost 6 bases at V and 5 bases at J; junction bases unmatched: 14. This CDR3 spans 19 amino acids. Germline assignment: CDR1 MDHEN and CDR2 SYDVKM. The treatment is: approximately 18 received Ad26.COV2.S at low or high dose, single or two shots; five or six received placebo; per-sample allocation not given. Specimens were obtained on day 63 following the first vaccine or placebo injection. As regards this clone: Its antigen is not identified.

Profiled with immunoSEQ multiplex PCR; TCRdb holds only in-frame clones, not every one. The table includes hundreds of thousands of clones, around 89% detected once. Overall study findings and caveats: While placebo recipients had lower spike-specific TCR breadth, vaccine recipients had more. Comparability of non-spike TCR breadth was observed across vaccine and placebo recipients.

V gene TRBV28 combines with J gene TRBJ2-1, with TRBD2 matching 15 bases. The sequence was collected from a person between 18 and 59 years old who received the Ad26.COV2.S COVID-19 vaccine or a placebo. The material sequenced was peripheral blood, taken in a trial of Ad26.COV2.S vaccine versus placebo. CDR3 sequence reads: CASRQLPGLAGGIDNEQFF. CDR3 bases: TGTGCCAGCAGACAACTCCCGGGACTAGCGGGAGGAATCGACAATGAGCAGTTCTTC.